This is a list of T cell receptor beta chains from one sample in a study of blood T cell repertoires in COVID-19. TCRdb's copy holds only in-frame clones and misses some; the assay was immunoSEQ multiplex PCR. The sample includes more than 110,000 clones, more than 75% of them seen just once. Sequenced sample: PBMCs or T cells enriched from blood (not recorded which). The receptors originated from a woman between 50 and 59 years old who had recovered from COVID-19. The CDR3 runs from the conserved cysteine through the conserved F or W. Fields, in order: clone size, V gene, J gene, D gene, CDR3 protein, CDR3 DNA. A D gene is named only where the DNA matches it firmly. Only some rows state a clone size, as once, few, many or a class for expanded clones.

size: -
V: TRBV7-2
J: TRBJ2-2
D: TRBD1
CDR3: CASSPKSGTANTGELFF
DNA: TGTGCCAGCAGCCCGAAATCCGGGACAGCGAACACCGGGGAGCTGTTTTTT

size: -
V: TRBV5-1
J: TRBJ1-1
D: -
CDR3: CASSSQWPIRDTEAFF
DNA: TGCGCCAGCAGCTCCCAATGGCCGATACGGGACACTGAAGCTTTCTTT

size: -
V: TRBV24-1
J: TRBJ2-5
D: TRBD1
CDR3: CATSEPFTGGAETQYF
DNA: TGTGCCACCAGTGAACCGTTTACAGGGGGCGCAGAGACCCAGTACTTC

size: once
V: TRBV28
J: TRBJ1-1
D: TRBD1
CDR3: CASSQWGTGKNTEAFF
DNA: TGTGCCAGCAGCCAATGGGGGACAGGGAAGAACACTGAAGCTTTCTTT

size: once
V: TRBV3-1/TRBV3-2
J: TRBJ2-5
D: TRBD2
CDR3: CASSLTSGGAGGETQYF
DNA: TGTGCCAGCAGCCTGACTAGCGGGGGGGCTGGAGGAGAGACCCAGTACTTC

size: -
V: TRBV15
J: TRBJ2-1
D: TRBD2
CDR3: CATSRDSAGGPGEQFF
DNA: TGTGCCACCAGCAGAGATAGCGCGGGGGGGCCTGGAGAGCAGTTCTTC

size: once
V: TRBV24-1
J: TRBJ1-2
D: -
CDR3: CATSSGTDYGYTF
DNA: TGTGCCACCAGTAGCGGGACGGACTATGGCTACACCTTC

size: -
V: TRBV28
J: TRBJ1-2
D: TRBD1
CDR3: CASSRTGNGYTF
DNA: TGTGCCAGCAGTAGGACAGGGAATGGCTACACCTTC

size: -
V: TRBV9
J: TRBJ2-1
D: -
CDR3: CASSALGSLPANEQFF
DNA: TGTGCCAGCAGCGCCCTAGGATCACTTCCAGCCAATGAGCAGTTCTTC

size: -
V: TRBV7-2
J: TRBJ1-6
D: -
CDR3: CASSFGAGGSPLHF
DNA: TGTGCCAGCAGCTTTGGGGCGGGGGGTTCACCCCTCCACTTT

size: once
V: TRBV6-5
J: TRBJ2-1
D: -
CDR3: CANGQHYNEQFF
DNA: TGTGCCAACGGACAGCACTACAATGAGCAGTTCTTC

size: few
V: TRBV7-3
J: TRBJ1-2
D: -
CDR3: CASSLFVLYGYTF
DNA: TGTGCCAGCAGCTTATTTGTCCTCTATGGCTACACCTTC

size: once
V: TRBV28
J: TRBJ1-5
D: -
CDR3: CASRQGPPPNQPQHF
DNA: TGTGCCAGCAGGCAGGGGCCGCCTCCAAATCAGCCCCAGCATTTT

size: many
V: TRBV6-5
J: TRBJ1-1
D: -
CDR3: CASSITNLNTEAFF
DNA: TGTGCCAGCAGCATCACGAACTTGAACACTGAAGCTTTCTTT

size: -
V: TRBV19
J: TRBJ1-2
D: -
CDR3: CASRSPRQGREYGYTF
DNA: TGTGCCAGTAGATCCCCCCGCCAGGGGAGAGAATATGGCTACACCTTC

size: once
V: TRBV10-2
J: TRBJ2-7
D: -
CDR3: CASSESEPRGRQLSYEQYF
DNA: TGCGCCAGCAGTGAGTCGGAACCCCGAGGGCGCCAACTCTCCTACGAGCAGTACTTC

size: -
V: TRBV4-1
J: TRBJ1-5
D: -
CDR3: CASSQVGAKGQPQHF
DNA: TGCGCCAGCAGCCAAGTTGGGGCTAAGGGTCAGCCCCAGCATTTT

size: -
V: TRBV6-5
J: TRBJ1-2
D: -
CDR3: CASSLHRDGYTF
DNA: TGTGCCAGCAGCCTCCACCGGGATGGCTACACCTTC

size: -
V: TRBV27
J: TRBJ2-7
D: TRBD2
CDR3: CASSPRTSGVYEQYF
DNA: TGTGCCAGCAGTCCCCGGACTAGCGGGGTCTACGAGCAGTACTTC

size: -
V: TRBV5-1
J: TRBJ1-2
D: TRBD1
CDR3: CASSLGQGRGYGYTF
DNA: TGCGCCAGCAGCCTCGGACAGGGTAGAGGCTATGGCTACACCTTC

size: -
V: TRBV29-1
J: TRBJ2-3
D: TRBD2
CDR3: CSAVGGGPGTDTQYF
DNA: TGCAGCGCTGTCGGCGGGGGGCCGGGCACAGATACGCAGTATTTT

size: -
V: TRBV14
J: TRBJ1-3
D: TRBD1
CDR3: CASRETGTGFGNTIYF
DNA: TGTGCCAGCAGGGAGACCGGGACAGGGTTTGGAAACACCATATATTTT

size: -
V: TRBV3-1/TRBV3-2
J: TRBJ2-4
D: -
CDR3: CASSIDSTKNIQYF
DNA: TGTGCCAGCAGTATCGACAGCACCAAAAACATTCAGTACTTC

size: once
V: TRBV19
J: TRBJ2-5
D: TRBD2
CDR3: CASSYGGGAQYF
DNA: TGTGCCAGTAGTTACGGGGGAGGGGCCCAGTACTTC

size: -
V: TRBV5-1
J: TRBJ2-3
D: TRBD2
CDR3: CASSLESSGGVDTQYF
DNA: TGCGCCAGCAGCTTGGAGTCTAGCGGGGGGGTCGATACGCAGTATTTT

size: -
V: TRBV20-1
J: TRBJ1-2
D: -
CDR3: CSARDRGYTF
DNA: TGCAGTGCTAGAGATAGAGGCTACACCTTC

size: -
V: TRBV5-1
J: TRBJ2-7
D: -
CDR3: CASSPSGAYEQYF
DNA: TGCGCCAGCAGCCCCTCCGGGGCCTACGAGCAGTACTTC

size: few
V: TRBV9
J: TRBJ1-5
D: -
CDR3: CASSVNPDTNQPQHF
DNA: TGTGCCAGCAGCGTAAATCCGGACACCAATCAGCCCCAGCATTTT